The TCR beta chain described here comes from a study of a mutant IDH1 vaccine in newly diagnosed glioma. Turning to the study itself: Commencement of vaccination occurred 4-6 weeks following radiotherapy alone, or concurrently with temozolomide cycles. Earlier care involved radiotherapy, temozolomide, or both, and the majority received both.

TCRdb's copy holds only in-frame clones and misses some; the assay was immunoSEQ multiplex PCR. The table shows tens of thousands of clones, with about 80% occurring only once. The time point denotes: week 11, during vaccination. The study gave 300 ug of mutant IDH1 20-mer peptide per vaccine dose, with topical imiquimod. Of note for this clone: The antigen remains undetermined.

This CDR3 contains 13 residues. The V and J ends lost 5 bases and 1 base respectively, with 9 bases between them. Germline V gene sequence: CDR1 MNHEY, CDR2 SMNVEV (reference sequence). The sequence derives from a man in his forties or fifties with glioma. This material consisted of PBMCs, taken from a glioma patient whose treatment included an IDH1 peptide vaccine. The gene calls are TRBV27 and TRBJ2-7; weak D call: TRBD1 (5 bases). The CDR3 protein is CASSTTASYEQYF. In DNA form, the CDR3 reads TGTGCCAGCAGTACGACAGCTTCCTACGAGCAGTACTTC.